What follows describes a single T cell receptor (beta chain). What it recognizes is unknown. A second PCR, run for roughly 7 to 12 cycles, used a sample-barcoded 5' primer plus a J-beta primer mix. TCRdb passed the 5' RACE reads through MiXCR, listing each CDR3 protein once. Here the sample spans about 640,000 distinct CDR3 sequences, 58% being singletons. CDR1 is SGHRS, CDR2 YFSETQ, per germline. This CDR3 is 14 amino acids long. Trimming removed 5 bases from V and 1 base from J, with 12 bases in between. The data originate from a study of blood T cells in healthy people across ages. General study findings and limits: Researchers said unsorted PBMCs prevented a conclusive naive versus antigen-experienced comparison. More naive CD4+ cells and higher diversity were found in long-lived than in aged donors.

The sample was blood. The TCR was taken from a man aged 55 to 70 in good health. The chain recombines TRBV5-1 with TRBJ2-5; no clear D. In DNA form, the CDR3 reads TGCGCCAGCAGACCTTACTCATTCCAAGAGACCCAGTACTTC. This codes for CASRPYSFQETQYF.